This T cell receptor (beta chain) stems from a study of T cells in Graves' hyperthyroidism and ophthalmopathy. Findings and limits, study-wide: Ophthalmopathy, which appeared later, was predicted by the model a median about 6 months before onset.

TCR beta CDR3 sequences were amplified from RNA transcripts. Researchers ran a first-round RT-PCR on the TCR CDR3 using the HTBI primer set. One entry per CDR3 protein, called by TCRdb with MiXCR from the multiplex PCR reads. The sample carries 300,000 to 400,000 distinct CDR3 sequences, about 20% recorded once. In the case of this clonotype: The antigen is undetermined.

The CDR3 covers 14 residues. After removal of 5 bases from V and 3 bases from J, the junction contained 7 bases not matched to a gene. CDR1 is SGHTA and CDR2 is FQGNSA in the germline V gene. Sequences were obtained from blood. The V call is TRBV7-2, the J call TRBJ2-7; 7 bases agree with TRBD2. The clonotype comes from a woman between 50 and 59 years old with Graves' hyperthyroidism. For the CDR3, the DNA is TGTGCCAGCAGCCCTAGCGGCCTTAACTACGAGCAGTACTTC. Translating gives CASSPSGLNYEQYF.